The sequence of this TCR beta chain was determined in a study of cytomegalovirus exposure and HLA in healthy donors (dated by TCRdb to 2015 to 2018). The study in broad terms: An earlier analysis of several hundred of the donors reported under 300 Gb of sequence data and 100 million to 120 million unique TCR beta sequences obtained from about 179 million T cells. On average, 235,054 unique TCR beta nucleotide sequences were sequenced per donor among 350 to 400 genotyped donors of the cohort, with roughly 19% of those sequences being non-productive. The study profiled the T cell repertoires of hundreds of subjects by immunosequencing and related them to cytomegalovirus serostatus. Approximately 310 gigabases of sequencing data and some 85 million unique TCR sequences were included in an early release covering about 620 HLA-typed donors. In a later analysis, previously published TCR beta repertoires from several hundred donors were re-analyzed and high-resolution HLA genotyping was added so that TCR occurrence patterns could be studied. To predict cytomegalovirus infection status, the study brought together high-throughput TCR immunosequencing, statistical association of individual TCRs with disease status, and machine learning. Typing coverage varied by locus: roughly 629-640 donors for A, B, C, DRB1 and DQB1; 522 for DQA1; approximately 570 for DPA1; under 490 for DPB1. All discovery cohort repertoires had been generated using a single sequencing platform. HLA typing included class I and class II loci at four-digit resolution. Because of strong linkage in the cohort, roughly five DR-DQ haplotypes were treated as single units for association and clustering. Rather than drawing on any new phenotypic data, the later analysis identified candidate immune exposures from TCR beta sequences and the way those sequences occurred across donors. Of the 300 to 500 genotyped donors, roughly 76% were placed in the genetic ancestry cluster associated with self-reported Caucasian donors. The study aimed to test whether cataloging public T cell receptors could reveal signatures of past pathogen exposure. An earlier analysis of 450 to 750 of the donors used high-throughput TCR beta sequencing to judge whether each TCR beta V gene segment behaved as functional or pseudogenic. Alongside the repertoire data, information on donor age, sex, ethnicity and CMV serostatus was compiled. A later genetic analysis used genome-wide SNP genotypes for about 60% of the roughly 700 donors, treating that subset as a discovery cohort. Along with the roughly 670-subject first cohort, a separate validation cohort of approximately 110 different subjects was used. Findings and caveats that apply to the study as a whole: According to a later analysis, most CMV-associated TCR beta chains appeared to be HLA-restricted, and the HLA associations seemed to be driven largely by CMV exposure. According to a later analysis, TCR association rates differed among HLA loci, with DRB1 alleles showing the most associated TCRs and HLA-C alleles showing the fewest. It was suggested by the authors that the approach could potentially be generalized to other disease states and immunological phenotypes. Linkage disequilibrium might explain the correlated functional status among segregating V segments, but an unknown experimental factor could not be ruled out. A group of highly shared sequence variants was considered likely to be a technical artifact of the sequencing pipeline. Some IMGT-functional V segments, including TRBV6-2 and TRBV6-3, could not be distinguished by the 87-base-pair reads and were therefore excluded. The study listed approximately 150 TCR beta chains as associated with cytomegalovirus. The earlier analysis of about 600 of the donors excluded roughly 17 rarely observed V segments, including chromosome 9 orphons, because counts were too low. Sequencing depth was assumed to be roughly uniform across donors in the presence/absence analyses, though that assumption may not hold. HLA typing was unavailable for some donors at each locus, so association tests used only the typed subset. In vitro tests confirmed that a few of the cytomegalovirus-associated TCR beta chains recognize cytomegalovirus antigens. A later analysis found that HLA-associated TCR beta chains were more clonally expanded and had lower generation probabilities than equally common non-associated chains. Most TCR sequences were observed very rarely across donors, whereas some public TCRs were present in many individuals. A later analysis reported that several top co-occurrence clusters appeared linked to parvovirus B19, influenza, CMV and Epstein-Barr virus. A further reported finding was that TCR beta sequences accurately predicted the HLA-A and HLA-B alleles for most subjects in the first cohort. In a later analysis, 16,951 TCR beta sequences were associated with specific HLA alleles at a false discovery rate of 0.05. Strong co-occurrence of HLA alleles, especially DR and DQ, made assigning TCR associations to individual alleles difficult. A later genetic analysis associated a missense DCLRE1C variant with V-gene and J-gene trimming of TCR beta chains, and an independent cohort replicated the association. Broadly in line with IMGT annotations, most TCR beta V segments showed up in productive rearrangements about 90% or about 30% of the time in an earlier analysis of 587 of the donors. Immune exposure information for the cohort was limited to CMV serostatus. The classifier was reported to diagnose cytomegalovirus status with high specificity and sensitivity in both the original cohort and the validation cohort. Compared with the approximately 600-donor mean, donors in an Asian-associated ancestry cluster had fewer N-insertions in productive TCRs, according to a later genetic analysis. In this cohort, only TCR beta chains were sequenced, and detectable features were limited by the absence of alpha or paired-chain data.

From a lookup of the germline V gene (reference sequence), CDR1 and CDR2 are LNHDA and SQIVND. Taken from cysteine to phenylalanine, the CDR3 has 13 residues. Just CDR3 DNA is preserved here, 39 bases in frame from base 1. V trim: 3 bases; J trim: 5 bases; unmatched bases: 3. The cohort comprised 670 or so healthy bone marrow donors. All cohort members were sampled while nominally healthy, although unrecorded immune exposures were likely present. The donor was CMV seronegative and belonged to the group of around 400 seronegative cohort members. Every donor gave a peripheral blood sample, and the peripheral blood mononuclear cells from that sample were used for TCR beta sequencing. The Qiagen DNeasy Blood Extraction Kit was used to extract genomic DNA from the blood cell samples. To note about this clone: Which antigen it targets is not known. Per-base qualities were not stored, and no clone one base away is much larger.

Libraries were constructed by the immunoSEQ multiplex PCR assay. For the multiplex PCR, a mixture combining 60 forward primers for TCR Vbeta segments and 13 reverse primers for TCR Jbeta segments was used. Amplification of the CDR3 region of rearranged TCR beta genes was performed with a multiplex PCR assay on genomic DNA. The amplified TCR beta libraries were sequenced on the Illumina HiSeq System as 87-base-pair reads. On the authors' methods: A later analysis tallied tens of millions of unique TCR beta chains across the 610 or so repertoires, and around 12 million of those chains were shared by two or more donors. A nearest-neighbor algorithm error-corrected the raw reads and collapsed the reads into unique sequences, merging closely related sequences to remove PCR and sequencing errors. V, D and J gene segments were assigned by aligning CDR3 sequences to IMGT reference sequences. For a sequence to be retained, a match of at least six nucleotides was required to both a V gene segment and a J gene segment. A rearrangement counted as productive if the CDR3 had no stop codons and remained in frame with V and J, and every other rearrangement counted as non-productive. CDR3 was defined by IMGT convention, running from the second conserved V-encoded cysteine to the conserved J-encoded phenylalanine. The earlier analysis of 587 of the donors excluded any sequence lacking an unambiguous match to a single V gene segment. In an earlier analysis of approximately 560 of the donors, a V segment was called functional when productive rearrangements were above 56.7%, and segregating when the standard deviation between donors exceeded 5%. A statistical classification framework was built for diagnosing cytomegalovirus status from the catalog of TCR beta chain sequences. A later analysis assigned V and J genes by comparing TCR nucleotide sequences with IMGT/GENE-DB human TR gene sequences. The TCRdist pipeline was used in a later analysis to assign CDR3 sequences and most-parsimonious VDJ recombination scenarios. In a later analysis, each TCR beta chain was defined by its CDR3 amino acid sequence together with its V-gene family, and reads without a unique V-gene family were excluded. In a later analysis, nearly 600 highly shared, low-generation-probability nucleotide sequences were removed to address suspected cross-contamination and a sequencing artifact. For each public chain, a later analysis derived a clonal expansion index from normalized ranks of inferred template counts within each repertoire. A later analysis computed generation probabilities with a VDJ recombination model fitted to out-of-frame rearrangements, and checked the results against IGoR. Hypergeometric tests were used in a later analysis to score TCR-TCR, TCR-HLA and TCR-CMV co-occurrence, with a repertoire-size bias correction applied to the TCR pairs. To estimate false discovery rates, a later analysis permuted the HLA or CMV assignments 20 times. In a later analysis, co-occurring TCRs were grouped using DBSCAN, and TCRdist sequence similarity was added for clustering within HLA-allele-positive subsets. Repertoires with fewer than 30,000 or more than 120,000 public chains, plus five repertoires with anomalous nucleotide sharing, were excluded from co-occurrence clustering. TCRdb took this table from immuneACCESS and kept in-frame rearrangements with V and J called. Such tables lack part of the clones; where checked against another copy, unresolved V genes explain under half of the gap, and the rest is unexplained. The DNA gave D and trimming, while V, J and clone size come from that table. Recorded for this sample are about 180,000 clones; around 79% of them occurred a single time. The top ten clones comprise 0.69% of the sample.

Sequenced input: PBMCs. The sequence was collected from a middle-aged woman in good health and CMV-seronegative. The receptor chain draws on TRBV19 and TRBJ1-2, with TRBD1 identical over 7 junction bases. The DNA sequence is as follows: TGTGCCAGTAGTATCGGACAGGCGTATGGCTACACCTTC. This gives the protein CASSIGQAYGYTF.